The rows below give T cell receptor beta chains drawn from one sample of a study of blood T cell repertoires in COVID-19. Here immunoSEQ multiplex PCR was the method, and the copy in TCRdb shows in-frame clones only, minus some. Here the sample spans hundreds of thousands of clones, 75% to 90% being singletons. The sequencing sample was made of PBMCs or T cells enriched from blood (not recorded which). The receptors stem from a man aged 30-40 years who had recovered from COVID-19. The CDR3 runs from the conserved cysteine through the conserved F or W. The listing skips clone size in some rows; elsewhere it reads once, few, many or a size class.

clone_size	v_call	j_call	cdr3_aa
.	TRBV14	TRBJ2-7	CASSQEGGRGQYF
.	TRBV9	TRBJ1-1	CASSVDDSRPEAFF
.	TRBV28	TRBJ1-5	CASSTVGRGDNQPQHF
once	TRBV6-1	TRBJ2-3	CASKGTVGTDTQYF
.	TRBV12-3/TRBV12-4	TRBJ2-3	CASSPRTSGTQYF
.	TRBV28	TRBJ2-3	CASSPSGRVTDTQYF
.	TRBV18	TRBJ2-1	CASSPERGTSYNEQFF
.	TRBV10-1	TRBJ2-1	CASSVGVGEQFF
.	TRBV28	TRBJ2-7	CASTPAGANFYEQYF
.	TRBV27	TRBJ2-3	CASSPHRLEPSTDTQYF
few	TRBV3-1/TRBV3-2	TRBJ2-6	CASSQEAWRAGANVLTF
.	TRBV7-8	TRBJ2-7	CASSLAASGRDEQYF
.	TRBV5-8	TRBJ2-1	CASSVTGTSGNNEQFF
few	TRBV5-1	TRBJ2-5	CASSRGLGEETQYF
.	TRBV19	TRBJ2-3	CASTTPGLAGADTQYF
.	TRBV6-6	TRBJ2-2	CASSSSTGVGTGELFF
few	TRBV29-1	TRBJ2-1	CSVGGSLTLHEQFF